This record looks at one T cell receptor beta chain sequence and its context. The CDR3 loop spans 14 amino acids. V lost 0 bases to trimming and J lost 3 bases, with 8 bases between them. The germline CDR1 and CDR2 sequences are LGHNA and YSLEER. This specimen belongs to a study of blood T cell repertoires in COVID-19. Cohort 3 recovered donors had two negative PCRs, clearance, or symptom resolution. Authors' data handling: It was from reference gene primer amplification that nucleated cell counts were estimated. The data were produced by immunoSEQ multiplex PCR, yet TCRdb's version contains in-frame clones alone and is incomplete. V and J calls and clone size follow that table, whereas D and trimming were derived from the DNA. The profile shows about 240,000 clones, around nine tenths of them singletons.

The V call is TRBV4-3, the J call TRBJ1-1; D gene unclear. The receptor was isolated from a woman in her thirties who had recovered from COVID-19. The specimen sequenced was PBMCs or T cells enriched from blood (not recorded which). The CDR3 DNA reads TGCGCCAGCAGCCAAGATATTACTTACACTGAAGCTTTCTTT. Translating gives CASSQDITYTEAFF.